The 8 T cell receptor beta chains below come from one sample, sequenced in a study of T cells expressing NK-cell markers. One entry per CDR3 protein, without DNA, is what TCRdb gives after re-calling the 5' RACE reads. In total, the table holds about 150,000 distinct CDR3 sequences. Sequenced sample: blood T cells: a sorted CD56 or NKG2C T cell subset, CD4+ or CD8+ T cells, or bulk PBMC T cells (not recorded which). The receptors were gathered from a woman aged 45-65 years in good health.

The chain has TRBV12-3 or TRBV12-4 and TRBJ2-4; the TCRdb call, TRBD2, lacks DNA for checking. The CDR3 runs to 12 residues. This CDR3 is CASTRGPDIQYF.

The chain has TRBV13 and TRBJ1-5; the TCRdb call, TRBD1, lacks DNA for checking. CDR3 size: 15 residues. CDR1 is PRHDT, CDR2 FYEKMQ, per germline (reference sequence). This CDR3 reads CASSTRASFNQPQHF. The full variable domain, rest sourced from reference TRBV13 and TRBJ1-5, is AAGVIQSPRHLIKEKRETATLKCYPIPRHDTVYWYQQGPGQDPQFLISFYEKMQSDKGSIPDRFSAQQFSDYHSELNMSSLELGDSALYFCASSTRASFNQPQHFGDGTRLSIL.

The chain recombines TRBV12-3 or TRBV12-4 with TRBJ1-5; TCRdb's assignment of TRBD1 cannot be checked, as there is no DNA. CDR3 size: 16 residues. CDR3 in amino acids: CASSSGGGFGNQPQHF.

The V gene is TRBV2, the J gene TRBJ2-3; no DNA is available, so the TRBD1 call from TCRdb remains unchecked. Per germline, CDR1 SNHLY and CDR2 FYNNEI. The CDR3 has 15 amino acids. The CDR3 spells CASSGFGAGTDTQYF. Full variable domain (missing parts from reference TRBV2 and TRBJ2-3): EPEVTQTPSHQVTQMGQEVILRCVPISNHLYFYWYRQILGQKVEFLVSFYNNEISEKSEIFDDQFSVERPDGSNFTLKIRSTKLEDSAMYFCASSGFGAGTDTQYFGPGTRLTVL.

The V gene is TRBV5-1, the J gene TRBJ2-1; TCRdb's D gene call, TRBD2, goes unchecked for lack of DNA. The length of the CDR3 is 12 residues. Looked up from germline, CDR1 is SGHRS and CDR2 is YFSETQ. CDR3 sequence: CASSGRGLEQFF.

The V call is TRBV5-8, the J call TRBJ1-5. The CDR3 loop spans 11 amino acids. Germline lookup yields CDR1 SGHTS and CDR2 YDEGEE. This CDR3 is CASSLNQPQHF.

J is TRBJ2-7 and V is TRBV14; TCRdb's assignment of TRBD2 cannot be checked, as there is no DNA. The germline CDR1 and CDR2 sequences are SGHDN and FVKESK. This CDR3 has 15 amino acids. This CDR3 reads CASSQAVEGTYEQYF. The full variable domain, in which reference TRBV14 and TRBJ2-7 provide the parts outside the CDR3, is EAGVTQFPSHSVIEKGQTVTLRCDPISGHDNLYWYRRVMGKEIKFLLHFVKESKQDESGMPNNRFLAERTGGTYSTLKVQPAELEDSGVYFCASSQAVEGTYEQYFGPGTRLTVT.

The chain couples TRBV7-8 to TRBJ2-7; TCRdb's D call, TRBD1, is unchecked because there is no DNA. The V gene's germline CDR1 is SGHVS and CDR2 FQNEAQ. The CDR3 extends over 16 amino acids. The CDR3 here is CASSSYRTTGGGEQYF.